Described below is a single T cell receptor (beta chain) sequence and its context. This sample is part of a study of blood T cell repertoires in COVID-19. Study background: Spain, Italy and the United States supplied samples that represented acute and convalescent COVID-19. The cDNA or gDNA used as material had been derived from T cells, B-cell-depleted T cells, or PBMCs.

As processed by the authors: Estimation of nucleated cell counts was performed using reference gene primer amplification. Profiled with immunoSEQ multiplex PCR; TCRdb holds only in-frame clones, not every one. For V, J and clone size, that table is used; D and trimming come from the DNA. The sample includes around 150,000 clones, roughly nine tenths of them seen just once. The sequenced material came from peripheral blood. The receptor was derived from a woman in her sixties or seventies with active or convalescent COVID-19.

CDR3 loop: CASSPIARQGGSNQPQHF. CDR3 sequence (DNA): TGTGCCAGCTCACCAATAGCACGGCAGGGAGGAAGCAATCAGCCCCAGCATTTT. V usage is TRBV18 and J usage is TRBJ1-5, with a tentative D call TRBD1 (5 bases). The CDR3 has 18 amino acids. The germline gives CDR1 KGHSH, CDR2 LQKENI. The V end lost 2 bases, the J end lost 1 base, and 18 bases lay between the germline ends. Full variable domain (missing parts from reference TRBV18 and TRBJ1-5): NAGVMQNPRHLVRRRGQEARLRCSPMKGHSHVYWYRQLPEEGLKFMVYLQKENIIDESGMPKERFSAEFPKEGPSILRIQQVVRGDSAAYFCASSPIARQGGSNQPQHFGDGTRLSIL.